This T cell receptor (beta chain) is drawn from a study of T cell repertoires in aging, cancer and after chemotherapy. Points from the study as a whole: No conclusions about immunological memory after chemotherapy can be drawn from the repertoire data.

Multiplex touch-down PCR with TRB-A/B primers amplified rearranged V-D-J TRB sequences. TCRdb re-called the multiplex PCR reads with MiXCR, one entry per CDR3 protein. This table holds hundreds of distinct CDR3 sequences, 30% to 40% found once. A note on this clonotype: Antigen specificity is unknown.

V shed 5 bases and J 1 base; nucleotides not matched to a gene: 7. CDR1 is SGHVT and CDR2 is SQSDAQ in the germline V gene. This CDR3 has 15 residues. Amplification of TCR beta used genomic DNA extracted from peripheral blood. The V and J genes are TRBV7-4 and TRBJ1-2; 7 positions match TRBD1. Sequenced material: blood. This receptor was identified in a human donor with a blood cancer. CDR3 nucleotide sequence: TGTGCCAGCAGCCCAGGGGGGACCTTTAACTATGGCTACACCTTC. Protein: CASSPGGTFNYGYTF.